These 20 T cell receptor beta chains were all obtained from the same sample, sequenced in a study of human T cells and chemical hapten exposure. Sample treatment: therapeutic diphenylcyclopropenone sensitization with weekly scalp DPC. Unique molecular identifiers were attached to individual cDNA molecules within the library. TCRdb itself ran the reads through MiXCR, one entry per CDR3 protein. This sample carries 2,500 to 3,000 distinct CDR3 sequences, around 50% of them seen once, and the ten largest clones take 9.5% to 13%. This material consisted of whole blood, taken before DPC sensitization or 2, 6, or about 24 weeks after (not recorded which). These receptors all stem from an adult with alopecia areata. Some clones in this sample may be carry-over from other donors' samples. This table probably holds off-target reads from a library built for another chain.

The CDR3 DNA reads as TGTGCCAGCAGTAACTACGGACAGGTTGAGCAAGAGACCCAGTACTTC. Translating gives CASSNYGQVEQETQYF. The chain carries TRBV6-6 and TRBJ2-5; 7 nucleotides align to TRBD1. The germline V gene encodes CDR1 MNHNY and CDR2 SVGAGI (reference sequence). The CDR3 consists of 16 residues. The trim removed 5 bases at V and 2 bases at J, leaving 11 bases unmatched.

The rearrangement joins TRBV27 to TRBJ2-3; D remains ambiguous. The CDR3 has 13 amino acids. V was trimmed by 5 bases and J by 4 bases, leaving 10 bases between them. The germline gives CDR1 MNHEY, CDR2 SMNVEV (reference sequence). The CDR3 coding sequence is TGTGCCAGCAGTCCCAGGTTAGCAGATACGCAGTATTTT. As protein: CASSPRLADTQYF.

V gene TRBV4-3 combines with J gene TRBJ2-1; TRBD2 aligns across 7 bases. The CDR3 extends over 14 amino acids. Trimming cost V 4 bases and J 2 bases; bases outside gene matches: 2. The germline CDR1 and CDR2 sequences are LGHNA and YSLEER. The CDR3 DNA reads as TGCGCCAGCAGCCCAGGACTAGCCTACAATGAGCAGTTCTTC. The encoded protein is CASSPGLAYNEQFF.

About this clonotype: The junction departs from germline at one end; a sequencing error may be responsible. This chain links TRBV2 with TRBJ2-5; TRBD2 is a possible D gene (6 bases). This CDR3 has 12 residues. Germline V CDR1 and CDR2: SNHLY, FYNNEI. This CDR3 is CACSVAEETQYF. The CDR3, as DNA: TGTGCCTGCAGTGTAGCGGAAGAGACCCAGTACTTC.

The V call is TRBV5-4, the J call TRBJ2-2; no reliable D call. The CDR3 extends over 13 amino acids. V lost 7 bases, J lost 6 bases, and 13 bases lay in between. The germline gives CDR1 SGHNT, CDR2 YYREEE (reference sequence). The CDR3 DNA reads TGTGCCAGCGGAATCTGGGTCGCCGGGGAGCTGTTTTTT. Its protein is CASGIWVAGELFF.

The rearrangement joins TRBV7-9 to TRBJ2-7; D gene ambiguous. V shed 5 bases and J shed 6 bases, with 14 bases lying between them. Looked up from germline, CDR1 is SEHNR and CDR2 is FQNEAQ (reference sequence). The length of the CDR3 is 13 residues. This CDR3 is CASSQTSPLEQYF. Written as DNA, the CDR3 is TGTGCCAGCAGCCAAACCTCGCCCCTCGAGCAGTACTTC. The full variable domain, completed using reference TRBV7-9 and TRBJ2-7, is DTGVSQNPRHKITKRGQNVTFRCDPISEHNRLYWYRQTLGQGPEFLTYFQNEAQLEKSRLLSDRFSAERPKGSFSTLEIQRTEQGDSAMYLCASSQTSPLEQYFGPGTRLTVT.

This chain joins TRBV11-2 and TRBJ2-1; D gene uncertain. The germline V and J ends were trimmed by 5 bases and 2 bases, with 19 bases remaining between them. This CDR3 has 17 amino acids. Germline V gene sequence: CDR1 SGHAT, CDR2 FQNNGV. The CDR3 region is CASSPTRATSAYNEQFF. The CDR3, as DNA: TGTGCCAGCAGCCCGACCCGCGCGACGTCCGCCTACAATGAGCAGTTCTTC.

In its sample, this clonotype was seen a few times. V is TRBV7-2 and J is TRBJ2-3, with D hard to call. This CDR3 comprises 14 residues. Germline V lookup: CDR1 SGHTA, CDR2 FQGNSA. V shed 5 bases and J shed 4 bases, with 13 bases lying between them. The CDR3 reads CASSLAPTSDTQYF. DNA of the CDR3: TGTGCCAGCAGCCTCGCCCCGACATCAGATACGCAGTATTTT.

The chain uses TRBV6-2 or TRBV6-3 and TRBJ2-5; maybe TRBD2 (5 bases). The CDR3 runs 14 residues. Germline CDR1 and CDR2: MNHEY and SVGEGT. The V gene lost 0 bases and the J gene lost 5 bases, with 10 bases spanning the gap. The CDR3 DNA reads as TGTGCCAGCAGTTACTCGCGGGTTGCGGAGACCCAGTACTTC. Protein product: CASSYSRVAETQYF.

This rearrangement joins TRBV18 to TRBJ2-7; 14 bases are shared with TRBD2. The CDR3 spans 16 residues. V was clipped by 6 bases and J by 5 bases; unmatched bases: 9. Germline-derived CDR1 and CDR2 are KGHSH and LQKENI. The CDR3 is CASSPGTSGSPHEQYV. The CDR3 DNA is TGTGCCAGCTCCCCCGGGACTAGCGGGAGTCCCCACGAGCAGTACGTC.

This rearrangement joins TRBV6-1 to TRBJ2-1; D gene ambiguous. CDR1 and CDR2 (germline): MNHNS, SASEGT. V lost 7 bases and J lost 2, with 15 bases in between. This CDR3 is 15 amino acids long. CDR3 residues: CASKPDPGPYNEQFF. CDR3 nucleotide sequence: TGTGCCAGCAAACCGGACCCCGGTCCCTACAATGAGCAGTTCTTC.

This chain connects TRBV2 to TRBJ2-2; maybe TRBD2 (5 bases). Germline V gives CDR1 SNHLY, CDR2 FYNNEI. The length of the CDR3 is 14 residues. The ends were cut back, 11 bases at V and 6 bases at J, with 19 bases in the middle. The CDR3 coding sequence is TGTGCCTCATCACTAGTTAACTCTGCCGGGGAGCTGTTTTTT. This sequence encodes CASSLVNSAGELFF.

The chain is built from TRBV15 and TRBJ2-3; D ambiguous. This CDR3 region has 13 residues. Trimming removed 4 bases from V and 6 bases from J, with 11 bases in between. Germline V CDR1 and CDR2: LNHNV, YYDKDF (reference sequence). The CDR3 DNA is TGTGCCACCAGCATCAACCCTATGGATACGCAGTATTTT. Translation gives CATSINPMDTQYF.

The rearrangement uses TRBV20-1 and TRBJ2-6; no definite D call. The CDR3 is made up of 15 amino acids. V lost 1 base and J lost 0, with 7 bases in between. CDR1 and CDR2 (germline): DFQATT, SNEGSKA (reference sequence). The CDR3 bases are TGCAGTGCTAGAGTGGGTTTCTCTGGGGCCAACGTCCTGACTTTC. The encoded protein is CSARVGFSGANVLTF.

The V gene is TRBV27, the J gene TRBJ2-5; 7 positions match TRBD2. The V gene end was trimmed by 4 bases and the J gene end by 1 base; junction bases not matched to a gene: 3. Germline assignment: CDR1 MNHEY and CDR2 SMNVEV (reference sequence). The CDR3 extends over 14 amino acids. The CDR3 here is CASSYGTTQETQYF. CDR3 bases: TGTGCCAGCAGTTACGGGACTACCCAAGAGACCCAGTACTTC.

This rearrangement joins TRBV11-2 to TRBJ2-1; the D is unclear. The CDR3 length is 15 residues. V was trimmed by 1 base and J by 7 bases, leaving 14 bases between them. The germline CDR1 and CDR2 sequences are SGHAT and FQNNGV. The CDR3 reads CASSLAVSGNNEQFF. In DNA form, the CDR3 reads TGTGCCAGCAGCTTAGCCGTCTCTGGGAATAATGAGCAGTTCTTC.

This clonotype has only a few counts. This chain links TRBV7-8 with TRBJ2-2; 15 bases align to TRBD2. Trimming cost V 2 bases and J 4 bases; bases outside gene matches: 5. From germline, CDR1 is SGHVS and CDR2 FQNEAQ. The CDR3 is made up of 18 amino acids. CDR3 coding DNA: TGTGCCAGCAGCTTAACCCGGACTAGCGGGAGGGCCACCGGGGAGCTGTTTTTT. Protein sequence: CASSLTRTSGRATGELFF.

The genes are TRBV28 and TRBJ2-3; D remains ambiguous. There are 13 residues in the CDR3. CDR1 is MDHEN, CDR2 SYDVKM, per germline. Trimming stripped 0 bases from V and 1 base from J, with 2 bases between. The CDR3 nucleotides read TGTGCCAGCAGTTTATGGGGCACAGATACGCAGTATTTT. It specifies CASSLWGTDTQYF.

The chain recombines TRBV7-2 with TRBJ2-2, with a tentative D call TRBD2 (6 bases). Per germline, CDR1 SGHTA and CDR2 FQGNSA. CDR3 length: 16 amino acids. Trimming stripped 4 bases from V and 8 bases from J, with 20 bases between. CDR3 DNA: TGTGCCAGCAGCTCCGACTCCGTAGCGGTTACAGGGGAGCTGTTTTTT. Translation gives CASSSDSVAVTGELFF.

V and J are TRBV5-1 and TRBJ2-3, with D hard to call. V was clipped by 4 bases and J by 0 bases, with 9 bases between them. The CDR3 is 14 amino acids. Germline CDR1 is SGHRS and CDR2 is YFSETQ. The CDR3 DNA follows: TGCGCCAGCAGCCCACTTACTAGCACAGATACGCAGTATTTT. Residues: CASSPLTSTDTQYF.